A single T cell receptor (beta chain) is shown here with its context. Between the trimmed V and J ends, which lost 6 bases and 0 bases, there was a span of 12 bases. Germline V CDR1 and CDR2: SEHNR, FQNEAQ (reference sequence). The CDR3 has 15 amino acids. These data belong to a study of regulatory T cells in long-lasting Graves disease. RNA extracted from PBMCs served as the sequencing template. TCRdb called the reads again in MiXCR, with one record for every CDR3 protein. The sample records 730 or so distinct CDR3 sequences, more than 70% being singletons. The source of this sequence is a woman between 45 and 60 years old with Graves disease. The V call is TRBV7-9, the J call TRBJ2-1; D is unresolved. The starting material was peripheral blood mononuclear cells (PBMCs), obtained with antithyroid drug treatment, in newly diagnosed or persistent Graves disease (not recorded which). The CDR3 DNA reads as TGTGCCAGCAGACTTACATCTTCCTCCTACAATGAGCAGTTCTTC. Translated, it gives CASRLTSSSYNEQFF.